Below are 21 T cell receptor beta chains sequenced from a single sample in a study of cytomegalovirus exposure and HLA in healthy donors. With 60 Vbeta and 13 Jbeta primers, the PCR was carried out. Some clones are missing from TCRdb's copy, which holds only in-frame ones; the method was immunoSEQ multiplex PCR. The table lists 31,000 or so clones. What was sequenced was PBMCs. These receptors came from a female donor in good health and CMV-seronegative.

The rearrangement joins TRBV6-5 to TRBJ1-2; 9 nucleotides match TRBD1. Germline CDR1 MNHEY, CDR2 SVGAGI. The CDR3 extends over 13 amino acids. J was trimmed by 8 bases and V by 6 bases; bases with no gene match: 7. The CDR3 spells CASRTQGAGGYTF. The CDR3 DNA reads TGTGCCAGCAGAACACAGGGGGCAGGGGGCTACACCTTC.

CDR3 nucleotides: TGCGCCAGCAGCGGACAGGGGCGTGGCTCCTATAATTCACCCCTCCACTTT. Residues: CASSGQGRGSYNSPLHF. This chain connects TRBV10-2 to TRBJ1-6, with 9 nucleotides matching TRBD1. Looked up from germline, CDR1 is WSHSY and CDR2 is SAAADI. The trim removed 6 bases at V and 0 bases at J, leaving 6 bases unmatched. The CDR3 length is 17 residues.

The genes are TRBV7-6 and TRBJ2-7, with 8 bases that match TRBD1. This CDR3 region has 15 residues. Germline V gene data show CDR1 as SGHVS and CDR2 as FNYEAQ. Trimming cost V 0 bases and J 7 bases; bases outside gene matches: 8. The CDR3 protein is CASSLAWQGAGEQYF. The DNA for the CDR3 is TGTGCCAGCAGCTTAGCGTGGCAGGGGGCTGGGGAGCAGTACTTC. The full variable domain, its missing parts supplied by reference TRBV7-6 and TRBJ2-7, is GAGVSQSPRYKVTKRGQDVALRCDPISGHVSLYWYRQALGQGPEFLTYFNYEAQQDKSGLPNDRFSAERPEGSISTLTIQRTEQRDSAMYRCASSLAWQGAGEQYFGPGTRLTVT.

The CDR3 sequence: CASSVGGGNSLGDEQFF. DNA for the CDR3: TGTGCCAGCAGCGTAGGAGGGGGCAACTCCCTAGGGGATGAGCAGTTCTTC. V usage is TRBV9 and J usage is TRBJ2-1; 7 nucleotides match TRBD1. The CDR3 totals 17 residues. Trimming removed 0 bases from V and 8 bases from J; junction bases left unmatched: 14. Germline V gene sequence: CDR1 SGDLS, CDR2 YYNGEE.

The chain combines TRBV5-1 with TRBJ2-7; D is undetermined. The CDR3 contains 14 residues. Germline CDR1 and CDR2: SGHRS and YFSETQ. The V and J ends lost 0 bases and 0 bases respectively, with 7 bases between them. The CDR3 DNA follows: TGCGCCAGCAGCTTGGCTCCAGACTCCTACGAGCAGTACTTC. Amino acid sequence: CASSLAPDSYEQYF.

This chain joins TRBV14 and TRBJ2-7; a weak D match, TRBD1 (6 bases). From germline, CDR1 is SGHDN and CDR2 FVKESK. The CDR3 spans 14 residues. V gave up 4 bases and J gave up 1 base, with 11 bases separating them. For the CDR3, the DNA is TGTGCCAGCAGCCCAATCACAGGGTCCTACGAGCAGTACTTC. Its translation: CASSPITGSYEQYF.

V is TRBV4-2 and J is TRBJ1-1, with D perhaps TRBD1 (5 bases). CDR3 length: 15 amino acids. Looked up from germline, CDR1 is LGHNA and CDR2 is YNFKEQ. V dropped 4 bases and J dropped 3 bases, with 15 bases sitting between them. The DNA for the CDR3 is TGTGCCAGCAGCCCACGGGGGAAGACGGACACTGAAGCTTTCTTT. Its protein is CASSPRGKTDTEAFF.

The chain links TRBV2 to TRBJ1-5; D unresolved. This CDR3 has 16 residues. V shed 3 bases and J shed 1 base, with 13 bases lying between them. Germline V gives CDR1 SNHLY, CDR2 FYNNEI. The CDR3 sequence: CASSEIRPGSNQPQHF. CDR3 sequence (DNA): TGTGCCAGCAGTGAGATCCGCCCGGGGAGCAATCAGCCCCAGCATTTT.

This chain links TRBV15 with TRBJ1-5; D remains unclear. Germline values: CDR1 LNHNV, CDR2 YYDKDF (reference sequence). The CDR3 is 14 residues long. Trimming pared 2 bases from V and 0 bases from J, leaving 5 bases between. The DNA of the CDR3 is TGTGCCACCAGCAGAACAAGTAGCAATCAGCCCCAGCATTTT. Translation: CATSRTSSNQPQHF.

This rearrangement joins TRBV6-5 to TRBJ1-1; 7 bases map to TRBD1. This CDR3 spans 13 amino acids. The junction had 9 bases not matched to a gene; V was cut back by 8 bases and J by 6 bases. CDR1 and CDR2 from the germline V gene are MNHEY and SVGAGI. The CDR3 nucleotides read TGTGCCAGCTGGGGAAGGGGGCTGTCTGAAGCTTTCTTT. Amino acids: CASWGRGLSEAFF.

This chain joins TRBV18 and TRBJ2-7; weak D call: TRBD2 (6 bases). In germline, CDR1 is KGHSH, CDR2 LQKENI. This CDR3 comprises 14 residues. With 2 bases removed from V and 4 bases from J, the gap between germline ends came to 12 bases. CDR3 loop: CASSPAGTLYEQYF. CDR3 DNA sequence: TGTGCCAGCTCACCAGCGGGGACCCTTTACGAGCAGTACTTC.

The CDR3 DNA is TGTGCCAGCAGCTTGGGGGCAGGGGCCGGGAATGAGCAGTTCTTC. It is translated as CASSLGAGAGNEQFF. V and J are TRBV5-4 and TRBJ2-1; TRBD1 is a possible D gene (6 bases). Trimming removed 0 bases from V and 7 bases from J, with 14 bases in between. From germline, CDR1 is SGHNT and CDR2 YYREEE (reference sequence). The CDR3 sequence is 15 residues long.

V is TRBV5-1 and J is TRBJ1-2; maybe TRBD1 (5 bases). The CDR3 covers 14 residues. V lost 1 base and J 8 bases, leaving 15 bases between the germline ends. Looked up from germline, CDR1 is SGHRS and CDR2 is YFSETQ. For the CDR3, the DNA is TGCGCCAGCAGCTTGCTAGGAGACAGTGTGGGCTACACCTTC. Protein: CASSLLGDSVGYTF.

The chain employs TRBV7-2 and TRBJ2-1; D is perhaps TRBD2 (7 bases). Germline V lookup: CDR1 SGHTA, CDR2 FQGNSA. V lost 5 bases and J 5 bases, leaving 19 bases between the germline ends. CDR3 length: 16 amino acids. CDR3 amino acids: CASSKGGSGGDNEQFF. For the CDR3, the DNA is TGTGCCAGCAGCAAGGGCGGGTCGGGGGGCGACAATGAGCAGTTCTTC.

Comment on this clone: The junction differs from germline at one of its ends, possibly a read error. The gene calls are TRBV6-5 and TRBJ2-2, with TRBD1 identical over 7 bases. Germline V lookup: CDR1 MNHEY, CDR2 SVGAGI. The CDR3 consists of 14 residues. CDR3 nucleotides: TGTGCCAGCAGCCGGGGACAGACCACCGGGGAGATGTTTTTT. Its translation is CASSRGQTTGEMFF.

The chain carries TRBV7-9 and TRBJ2-1; 7 bases fit TRBD2. V lost 5 bases to trimming and J lost 0 bases; unmatched junction nucleotides: 13. CDR1 and CDR2 from the germline V gene are SEHNR and FQNEAQ (reference sequence). The CDR3 runs to 18 residues. The CDR3, as DNA: TGTGCCAGCAGCCGAGCGGTGGGGCGGGGGAGCTCCTACAATGAGCAGTTCTTC. Translation gives CASSRAVGRGSSYNEQFF.

The V gene is TRBV11-3, the J gene TRBJ1-4; 7 bases line up with TRBD1. The CDR3 runs 18 residues. Germline V gene data show CDR1 as SGHNT and CDR2 as YENEEA. V shed 0 bases and J 4 bases; nucleotides not matched to a gene: 11. CDR3 in amino acids: CASSLEGQFGQDNEKLFF. The CDR3 DNA reads as TGTGCCAGCAGCTTAGAGGGACAGTTCGGGCAGGATAATGAAAAACTGTTTTTT.

The chain links TRBV28 to TRBJ1-3; TRBD1 matches at 9 bases. Germline CDR1 and CDR2: MDHEN and SYDVKM. This CDR3 is 14 amino acids long. Trimming cost V 4 bases and J 8 bases; bases outside gene matches: 6. DNA of the CDR3: TGTGCCAGCAGTTCCGGGACAGGGCTTGACACCATATATTTT. Residues: CASSSGTGLDTIYF.

The rearrangement joins TRBV5-1 to TRBJ1-1; the D gene is possibly TRBD1 (5 bases). Germline V gene sequence: CDR1 SGHRS, CDR2 YFSETQ. There are 14 residues in the CDR3. Trimming cost V 4 bases and J 1 base, with 11 bases left between them. The CDR3: CASSPGQANTEAFF. The CDR3, as DNA: TGCGCCAGCAGCCCAGGACAAGCGAACACTGAAGCTTTCTTT. Drawing the rest from reference TRBV5-1 and TRBJ1-1, the complete variable domain is KAGVTQTPRYLIKTRGQQVTLSCSPISGHRSVSWYQQTPGQGLQFLFEYFSETQRNKGNFPGRFSGRQFSNSRSEMNVSTLELGDSALYLCASSPGQANTEAFFGQGTRLTVV.

V is TRBV19 and J is TRBJ2-3; D might be TRBD1 (6 bases). Germline V gene lookup returns CDR1 LNHDA and CDR2 SQIVND (reference sequence). V was clipped by 1 base and J by 4 bases, with 18 bases between them. The CDR3 covers 17 residues. The CDR3 nucleotides read TGTGCCAGTAGTATAGCCCCCGCCCGAGGGGGAGCAGATACGCAGTATTTT. This gives the protein CASSIAPARGGADTQYF.

The genes are TRBV6-5 and TRBJ2-1; the match to TRBD1 covers 12 bases. The V gene's germline CDR1 is MNHEY and CDR2 SVGAGI. The junction had 4 bases not matched to a gene; V was cut back by 2 bases and J by 5 bases. The CDR3 sequence is 16 residues long. The CDR3: CASSYVGQGADNEQFF. CDR3 nucleotide sequence: TGTGCCAGCAGTTACGTGGGACAGGGGGCTGACAATGAGCAGTTCTTC.